This entry lists 8 T cell receptor beta chains sequenced from one sample in a study of shared clonotypes between healthy human individuals. Profiling relied on immunoSEQ multiplex PCR, and the TCRdb table lists in-frame clones only, not all of them. This sample yields about 600,000 clones, of which approximately 97% are seen a single time; roughly 0.05% belongs to the top ten. Material: naive CD4+ T cells sorted from blood. Specified subset: CD45RA+ positively selected. The receptors originated from a woman in her 30s in good health.

The chain carries TRBV5-1 and TRBJ2-1, with TRBD2 identical over 12 bases. CDR3 length: 16 residues. Trimming cost V 6 bases and J 9 bases; bases outside gene matches: 13. Germline V gives CDR1 SGHRS, CDR2 YFSETQ. The CDR3 is CASNQMTSGRGSEQFF. The CDR3 DNA reads as TGCGCCAGCAACCAAATGACTAGCGGGAGAGGTAGTGAGCAGTTCTTC.

The CDR3 DNA reads as TGTGCCAGCAGCTTGGGACAGGGATGGGAAGCTTTCTTT. It encodes CASSLGQGWEAFF. V gene TRBV5-8 combines with J gene TRBJ1-1; 7 positions agree with TRBD1. The CDR3 totals 13 residues. Germline CDR1 SGHTS, CDR2 YDEGEE. Losses at the gene ends were 0 bases for V and 8 bases for J; bases not matched to a gene: 4.

The genes are TRBV28 and TRBJ1-4, with TRBD1 matching 9 bases. CDR3 length equals 15 residues. Germline V gives CDR1 MDHEN, CDR2 SYDVKM. V lost 6 bases, J lost 8 bases, and 10 bases stayed unmatched. The CDR3 loop is CASRESGTGKEKLFF. CDR3 DNA: TGTGCCAGCAGGGAATCCGGGACAGGGAAGGAAAAACTGTTTTTT.

Comment on this clone: The sample carries other DNA sequences with the same CDR3. The chain combines TRBV18 with TRBJ1-1; perhaps TRBD1 as D (5 bases). Trimming left V 2 bases short and J 3 bases short, with 7 bases between. Germline V gene lookup returns CDR1 KGHSH and CDR2 LQKENI. This CDR3 has 13 residues. The CDR3 region is CASSPLGDTEAFF. The CDR3 coding sequence is TGTGCCAGCTCACCATTAGGGGACACTGAAGCTTTCTTT.

The chain employs TRBV30 and TRBJ2-5; 7 nucleotides agree with TRBD2. Germline V CDR1 and CDR2: GTSNPN, SVGIG (reference sequence). Trimming at V came to 2 bases and at J to 5 bases, leaving 11 bases not matched to a gene. The CDR3 is 15 residues long. This chain's CDR3 is CAWSRNVVGGETQYF. CDR3 nucleotides: TGTGCCTGGAGTAGAAATGTTGTGGGGGGGGAGACCCAGTACTTC.

The chain joins TRBV7-9 to TRBJ2-7, with a possible D match to TRBD1 (5 bases). CDR3 length: 14 residues. Trimming pared 2 bases from V and 9 bases from J, leaving 17 bases between. Germline CDR1 and CDR2: SEHNR and FQNEAQ (reference sequence). CDR3 sequence reads: CASSLQGPFTSQYF. The CDR3 DNA reads as TGTGCCAGCAGCTTACAGGGCCCCTTTACGTCGCAGTACTTC.

The gene calls are TRBV7-3 and TRBJ2-2, with D perhaps TRBD1 (5 bases). CDR1 and CDR2 from the germline V gene are SGHTA and FQGTGA. The ends were cut back, 1 base at V and 5 bases at J, with 11 bases in the middle. The CDR3 runs 15 residues. The CDR3, as DNA: TGTGCCAGCAGCTTAAATGGGGCGAGGACCGGGGAGCTGTTTTTT. As protein: CASSLNGARTGELFF.

The rearrangement uses TRBV28 and TRBJ2-3; 9 nucleotides align to TRBD1. Germline V CDR1 and CDR2: MDHEN, SYDVKM. The CDR3 extends over 16 amino acids. V shed 6 bases, J shed 6 bases, and the junction held 13 bases outside the gene matches. CDR3 protein: CASSVPGQGVGDTQYF. CDR3 nucleotides: TGTGCCAGCAGCGTGCCGGGACAGGGTGTTGGGGATACGCAGTATTTT.